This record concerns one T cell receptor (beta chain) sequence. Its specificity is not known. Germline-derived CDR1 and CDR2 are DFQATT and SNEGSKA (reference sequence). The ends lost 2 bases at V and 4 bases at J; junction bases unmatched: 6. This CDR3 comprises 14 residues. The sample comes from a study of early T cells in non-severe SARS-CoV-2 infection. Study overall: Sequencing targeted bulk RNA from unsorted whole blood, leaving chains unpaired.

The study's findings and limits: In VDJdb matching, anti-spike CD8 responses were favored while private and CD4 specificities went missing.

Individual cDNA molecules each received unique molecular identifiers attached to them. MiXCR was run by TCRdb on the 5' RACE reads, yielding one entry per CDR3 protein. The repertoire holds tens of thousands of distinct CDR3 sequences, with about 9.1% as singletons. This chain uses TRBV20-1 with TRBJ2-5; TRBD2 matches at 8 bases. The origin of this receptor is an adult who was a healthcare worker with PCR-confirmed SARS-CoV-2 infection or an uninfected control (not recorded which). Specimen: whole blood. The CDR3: CSARSMTSAETQYF. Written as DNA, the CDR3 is TGCAGTGCTAGATCGATGACTAGCGCAGAGACCCAGTACTTC.